These T cell receptor beta chains were read from a single sample in a study of early T cells in non-severe SARS-CoV-2 infection. A single record per CDR3 protein comes from TCRdb applying MiXCR to the 5' RACE reads. The table records roughly 56,000 distinct CDR3 sequences, roughly 15% of them present only once. The starting material was whole blood, obtained at baseline. These receptors were obtained from an adult who was a healthcare worker with PCR-confirmed SARS-CoV-2 infection or an uninfected control (not recorded which). Both conserved end residues are part of each CDR3. A D gene is named only where the DNA matches it firmly. The size entry is marked missing in some rows and otherwise reads once, few, many or a size class.

j_gene,d_gene,v_gene,abundance,CDR3nt,CDR3aa
TRBJ1-1,NA,TRBV7-2,few,TGTGCCAGCAGCCTATACTCCCAGGTTATGAACACTGAAGCTTTCTTT,CASSLYSQVMNTEAFF
TRBJ1-6,NA,TRBV6-1,NA,TGTGCCAGCAGTGAAGCCGTAGGGGTTTCACCCCTCCACTTT,CASSEAVGVSPLHF
TRBJ2-7,TRBD1,TRBV27,NA,TGTGCCAGCAGTTTAGGACAGGGTGATGAGCAGTACTTC,CASSLGQGDEQYF
TRBJ1-1,NA,TRBV27,NA,TGTGCCAGCAGCTCAAGACAGGAAGCTTTCTTT,CASSSRQEAFF
TRBJ2-2,NA,TRBV14,few,TGTGCCAGCAGCCCAACCGGGGCGCCCCTAACGGCGAACACCGGGGAGCTGTTTTTT,CASSPTGAPLTANTGELFF
TRBJ2-1,NA,TRBV5-6,few,TGTGCCAGCGAGGAACTCAGCAATGAGCAGTTCTTC,CASEELSNEQFF
TRBJ2-3,NA,TRBV5-1,many,TGCGCCAGCAGTTTTATGGGGAATACGCAGTATTTT,CASSFMGNTQYF
TRBJ2-7,TRBD2,TRBV18,few,TGTGCCAGCTCACCGGACGGGGTTGCGGGGGGCTACGAGCAGTACTTC,CASSPDGVAGGYEQYF
TRBJ2-3,TRBD1,TRBV6-2/TRBV6-3,many,TGTGCCAGCAGGCCCGGGACAGGGAGATTGCCCACAGATACGCAGTATTTT,CASRPGTGRLPTDTQYF
TRBJ2-7,NA,TRBV4-1,NA,TGCGCCAGCAGCCAAAACCGGGACCGCTACGAGCAGTACTTC,CASSQNRDRYEQYF
TRBJ2-3,TRBD2,TRBV7-8,many,TGTGCCAGCAGCTTAGGAGACAGAACTCCAAGACTCCCGGGAGGAGGCCGCACAGATACGCAGTATTTT,CASSLGDRTPRLPGGGRTDTQYF
TRBJ2-5,NA,TRBV7-8,few,TGTGCCAGCAGCTTAGCTTGGAGGGGACAAGAGACCCAGTACTTC,CASSLAWRGQETQYF
TRBJ2-1,NA,TRBV5-1,few,TGCGCCAGCAGCCAAACACAGGGCCTGGAGTTCTTC,CASSQTQGLEFF
TRBJ2-3,TRBD2,TRBV5-1,NA,TGCGCCAGCAGCTTGGGACTAGCGGAGCCCACAGATACGCAGTATTTT,CASSLGLAEPTDTQYF
TRBJ2-1,NA,TRBV7-6,NA,TGTGCCAGCAGCTCACCGCAGGGTGGAAATGAGCAGTTCTTC,CASSSPQGGNEQFF
TRBJ2-3,NA,TRBV6-1,NA,TGTGCCAGCAGTGAGGGAATTCGTGATACGCAGTATTTT,CASSEGIRDTQYF
TRBJ2-2,NA,TRBV5-1,NA,TGCGCCAGCAGCTTTGAGGGGACCGAGGTCACCGGGGAGCTGTTTTTT,CASSFEGTEVTGELFF
TRBJ1-1,NA,TRBV20-1,few,TGCAGTGCTAGAGATTTTCGGGACACTGAAGCTTTCTTT,CSARDFRDTEAFF
TRBJ2-7,NA,TRBV20-1,many,TGCAGTGCTGGAGGGGGGACAGCTCGCTACGAGCAGTACTTC,CSAGGGTARYEQYF
TRBJ1-4,NA,TRBV27,once,TGTGCCAGCAGCTCTACCGCCCCGACCGTGTTCTATGAAAAACTGTTTTTT,CASSSTAPTVFYEKLFF
TRBJ1-5,NA,TRBV19,once,TGTGCCAGTACCCTCCCGGGGGATAGCAATCAGCCCCAGCATTTT,CASTLPGDSNQPQHF
TRBJ1-2,TRBD1,TRBV10-3,many,TGTGCCATCAGTGAGTCTTCAGGGGGCTATGGCTACACCTTC,CAISESSGGYGYTF
TRBJ2-1,NA,TRBV20-1,NA,TGCAGTGCTAGAGTCGAGGGGGGGCTTACGAATGAGCAGTTCTTC,CSARVEGGLTNEQFF
TRBJ2-3,NA,TRBV6-6,many,TGTGCCAGCAAGGGAGCAGATACGCAGTATTTT,CASKGADTQYF
TRBJ1-2,NA,TRBV12-3/TRBV12-4,many,TGTGCCAGCAGTTTGGGTCGGTTCTATGGCTACACCTTC,CASSLGRFYGYTF
TRBJ2-3,NA,TRBV20-1,many,TGCAGTGCTAGTGTGGATAGCACAGATACGCAGTATTTT,CSASVDSTDTQYF
TRBJ2-7,NA,TRBV20-1,medium-sized,TGCAGTGCTCGAAGCTTCCTGAGCTCCTACGAGCAGTACTTC,CSARSFLSSYEQYF
TRBJ2-7,NA,TRBV7-2,NA,TGTGCCAGCAGGGAATCAGTAGGCAGGGGAGACGAGCAGTACTTC,CASRESVGRGDEQYF